The 9 T cell receptor beta chains below come from one sample, sequenced in a study of cytomegalovirus exposure and HLA in healthy donors. Amplification used 60 Vbeta primers and 13 Jbeta primers. Here immunoSEQ multiplex PCR was the method, and the copy in TCRdb shows in-frame clones only, minus some. The sample consists of about 200,000 clones, about 72% of them appearing once. The sequenced sample consisted of PBMCs. The receptors come from a male donor in good health and CMV-seronegative.

The CDR3 DNA reads as TGCACCAGCAGCCAAGATGAGCGGGGCAAAAACATTCGGTACTTC. Encoded protein: CTSSQDERGKNIRYF. The chain uses TRBV1 and TRBJ2-4; the table's D call, TRBD2, was not checked against the DNA. TRBV1 is listed as a pseudogene. CDR3 length equals 15 residues.

The chain recombines TRBV27 with TRBJ2-5; 7 bases are a match to TRBD1. The DNA matches TRBJ2-7 better at its end, which makes the J call doubtful. The CDR3 sequence is 12 residues long. The germline CDR1 and CDR2 sequences are MNHEY and SMNVEV (reference sequence). CDR3 protein: CAVQGLSYEQYF. For the CDR3, the DNA is TGTGCAGTACAGGGGTTATCCTACGAGCAGTACTTC.

V is TRBV12-5 and J is TRBJ2-1; 8 bases fit TRBD2. Germline V gene lookup returns CDR1 LGHNT and CDR2 FRNRAP. The CDR3 has 17 residues. Trimming cost V 0 bases and J 7 bases; bases outside gene matches: 11. DNA of the CDR3: TGTGCTAGTGGTTTGGTCGAGGCCAAGCGGGGGCGAAATGAGCAGTTCTTC. As protein: CASGLVEAKRGRNEQFF.

The V call is TRBV11-2, the J call TRBJ1-5; tentatively, D is TRBD1 (6 bases). This CDR3 is built from 15 residues. V was pared by 4 bases and J by 3 bases, with 13 bases between. Germline-derived CDR1 and CDR2 are SGHAT and FQNNGV. Here the CDR3 reads CASSWLTGPNQPQHF. The DNA for the CDR3 is TGTGCCAGCAGCTGGTTGACAGGACCCAATCAGCCCCAGCATTTT.

The CDR3 loop reads CASSLTEISLYGYTF. The CDR3 bases are TGTGCCAGCAGTTTGACGGAGATAAGCCTCTATGGCTACACCTTC. This sequence joins TRBV7-9 and TRBJ1-2; D is unresolved. V lost 6 bases, J lost 4 bases, and 18 bases lay in between. Germline CDR1 is SEHNR and CDR2 is FQNEAQ (reference sequence). The CDR3 consists of 15 residues.

The chain carries TRBV20-1 and TRBJ1-1; D uncertain. This CDR3 is 10 amino acids long. CDR1 is DFQATT, CDR2 SNEGSKA, per germline (reference sequence). With 3 bases removed from V and 6 bases from J, the gap between germline ends came to 5 bases. In nucleotides, the CDR3 is TGCAGTGCTAGTATCGCTGAAGCTTTCTTT. Protein: CSASIAEAFF.

This clone was found a few times. This chain uses TRBV27 with TRBJ1-2; possible D gene TRBD1, 6 bases. CDR3 length: 14 amino acids. Germline lookup yields CDR1 MNHEY and CDR2 SMNVEV (reference sequence). Trimming cost V 3 bases and J 6 bases, with 14 bases left between them. The DNA for the CDR3 is TGTGCCAGCAGTTTGGGGGGGGCGCGGGATGGCTACACCTTC. Translated: CASSLGGARDGYTF.

The chain links TRBV27 to TRBJ2-6; 9 bases are a match to TRBD1. This CDR3 contains 19 residues. Germline CDR1 is MNHEY and CDR2 is SMNVEV (reference sequence). With 4 bases clipped from V and 0 bases from J, the junction kept 10 bases outside the gene matches. The CDR3 DNA sequence: TGTGCCAGCAGTTATGGGCTGGGGACAGGGAACTCTGGGGCCAACGTCCTGACTTTC. This sequence encodes CASSYGLGTGNSGANVLTF.

DNA of the CDR3: TGTGCCAGCCACCTAAAACAGGGGGTACTCACTGAAGCTTTCTTT. Translation: CASHLKQGVLTEAFF. The chain joins TRBV27 to TRBJ1-1; 8 positions agree with TRBD1. V trimming: 8 bases; J trimming: 4 bases; junction bases outside the gene matches: 12. Germline-derived CDR1 and CDR2 are MNHEY and SMNVEV (reference sequence). This CDR3 has 15 amino acids.